Each of the 27 T cell receptor beta chains below was sequenced from the same sample in a study of CD4+ T cells in melanoma. TCRdb's table, derived via immunoSEQ multiplex PCR, lists solely in-frame clones and lacks some. The repertoire holds 18,000 or so clones, around 85% seen once, with 5% to 6.5% in the top ten. The specimen sequenced was cells from a culture (not recorded whether cultured in vitro). These receptors were taken from a human donor with melanoma.

The genes are TRBV19 and TRBJ2-3; D is uncertain. The length of the CDR3 is 12 residues. The germline gives CDR1 LNHDA, CDR2 SQIVND (reference sequence). The V end lost 1 base, the J end lost 5 bases, and 4 bases lay between the germline ends. CDR3 in amino acids: CASSIGRDTQYF. The CDR3 bases are TGTGCCAGTAGTATAGGACGAGATACGCAGTATTTT. The whole variable domain, remainder taken from reference TRBV19 and TRBJ2-3, is DGGITQSPKYLFRKEGQNVTLSCEQNLNHDAMYWYRQDPGQGLRLIYYSQIVNDFQKGDIAEGYSVSREKKESFPLTVTSAQKNPTAFYLCASSIGRDTQYFGPGTRLTVL.

This clone was found a few times. The sample holds other DNA sequences that translate to the same CDR3. The gene calls are TRBV14 and TRBJ2-7, with 9 bases matching TRBD2. Trimming removed 0 bases from V and 1 base from J; junction bases left unmatched: 10. The CDR3 covers 18 residues. Germline loops: CDR1 SGHDN, CDR2 FVKESK. This CDR3 is CASSQETLAGPISYEQYF. The CDR3 nucleotides are TGTGCCAGCAGCCAAGAAACCCTAGCGGGGCCCATATCCTACGAGCAGTACTTC.

The rearrangement links TRBV7-2 to TRBJ2-2; 8 nucleotides match TRBD1. The CDR3 extends over 15 amino acids. Looked up from germline, CDR1 is SGHTA and CDR2 is FQGNSA. The junction had 6 bases not matched to a gene; V was cut back by 3 bases and J by 6 bases. CDR3: CASSLSTGVAGELFF. CDR3 DNA sequence: TGTGCCAGCAGCTTGTCGACAGGGGTTGCCGGGGAGCTGTTTTTT.

The rearrangement links TRBV6-1 to TRBJ2-5, with 7 bases matching TRBD1. Per germline, CDR1 MNHNS and CDR2 SASEGT. Germline trimming cut 6 bases from V and 5 bases from J; bases unmatched to any gene: 3. The CDR3 contains 12 residues. CDR3 amino acids: CASRQGLETQYF. The CDR3 DNA is TGTGCCAGCAGACAGGGGCTGGAGACCCAGTACTTC.

This clone is judged medium-sized (0.01 to 0.1%). The gene calls are TRBV30 and TRBJ2-7, with 8 bases lining up with TRBD2. Germline CDR1 GTSNPN, CDR2 SVGIG (reference sequence). The V segment lost 0 bases and the J segment 6 bases; nucleotides outside the gene matches: 10. This CDR3 spans 15 amino acids. The CDR3 spells CAWSVQGSGGREQYF. CDR3 DNA: TGTGCCTGGAGTGTACAAGGGTCGGGAGGGCGCGAGCAGTACTTC.

The chain uses TRBV7-9 and TRBJ2-3; D remains ambiguous. Trimming left V 5 bases short and J 0 bases short, with 3 bases between. The germline CDR1 and CDR2 sequences are SEHNR and FQNEAQ (reference sequence). The CDR3 is 12 amino acids. The CDR3 region is CASSLSTDTQYF. DNA for the CDR3: TGTGCCAGCAGCCTGAGCACAGATACGCAGTATTTT.

The chain combines TRBV6-6 with TRBJ1-2; D possibly corresponds to TRBD1 (5 bases). From germline, CDR1 is MNHNY and CDR2 SVGAGI (reference sequence). Trimming stripped 2 bases from V and 2 bases from J, with 12 bases between. This CDR3 region has 15 residues. The CDR3 loop reads CASSYGDSVNYGYTF. The DNA of the CDR3 is TGTGCCAGCAGTTACGGGGACTCAGTCAACTATGGCTACACCTTC.

This chain joins TRBV5-1 and TRBJ1-1; TRBD1 is a possible D gene (5 bases). The V gene lost 3 bases and the J gene lost 5 bases, with 14 bases spanning the gap. Germline V lookup: CDR1 SGHRS, CDR2 YFSETQ. The CDR3 has 14 residues. DNA of the CDR3: TGCGCCAGCAGCTCCGAGGGGATGGGGACTGAAGCTTTCTTT. Its translation: CASSSEGMGTEAFF.

CDR3 sequence reads: CASNPRRAAGANVLTF. CDR3 nucleotide sequence: TGTGCCAGCAACCCACGCCGGGCGGCTGGGGCCAACGTCCTGACTTTC. The chain carries TRBV2 and TRBJ2-6; D uncertain. The CDR3 has 16 residues. CDR1 and CDR2 from the germline V gene are SNHLY and FYNNEI. Trimming stripped 7 bases from V and 2 bases from J, with 15 bases between. The full variable domain, rest sourced from reference TRBV2 and TRBJ2-6, is EPEVTQTPSHQVTQMGQEVILRCVPISNHLYFYWYRQILGQKVEFLVSFYNNEISEKSEIFDDQFSVERPDGSNFTLKIRSTKLEDSAMYFCASNPRRAAGANVLTFGAGSRLTVL.

This clone was counted between two and nine times. The chain joins TRBV5-1 to TRBJ2-5; D may be TRBD1 (5 bases). The CDR3 sequence is 15 residues long. Germline loops: CDR1 SGHRS, CDR2 YFSETQ. Trimming left V 0 bases short and J 2 bases short, with 11 bases between. CDR3 loop: CASSLGPSGQETQYF. CDR3 DNA sequence: TGCGCCAGCAGCTTGGGCCCGTCAGGGCAAGAGACCCAGTACTTC.

The chain carries TRBV18 and TRBJ2-1; D not resolved. Per germline, CDR1 KGHSH and CDR2 LQKENI. V lost 0 bases and J 1 base, leaving 7 bases between the germline ends. CDR3 length: 15 residues. CDR3 amino acids: CASSPPGSSYNEQFF. The CDR3 region has the DNA TGTGCCAGCTCACCACCGGGGTCGTCCTACAATGAGCAGTTCTTC.

The chain couples TRBV6-6 to TRBJ1-1; D ambiguous. CDR1 and CDR2 from the germline V gene are MNHNY and SVGAGI (reference sequence). V was cut by 6 bases and J by 8 bases, with 19 bases left in between. This CDR3 comprises 14 residues. CDR3: CASSSRRVTREAFF. The CDR3 DNA follows: TGTGCCAGCAGCTCGCGTCGGGTGACCCGAGAAGCTTTCTTT.

J is TRBJ1-2 and V is TRBV10-3; 9 bases line up with TRBD1. CDR1 ENHRY and CDR2 SYGVKD come from the germline V gene. J was trimmed by 5 bases and V by 7 bases; bases with no gene match: 2. This CDR3 comprises 12 residues. The CDR3 sequence is CAITGTGYGYTF. CDR3 bases: TGTGCCATCACGGGGACAGGGTATGGCTACACCTTC.

The chain recombines TRBV6-5 with TRBJ1-2; D is ambiguous. Germline-derived CDR1 and CDR2 are MNHEY and SVGAGI. V gave up 3 bases and J gave up 6 bases, with 11 bases separating them. This CDR3 is 13 amino acids long. CDR3 protein: CASSYGQRDGYTF. The DNA of the CDR3 is TGTGCCAGCAGTTATGGCCAGAGAGATGGCTACACCTTC.

This chain connects TRBV7-8 to TRBJ2-7; D is ambiguous. V lost 3 bases, J lost 3 bases, and 9 bases lay in between. The CDR3 runs 13 residues. Germline assignment: CDR1 SGHVS and CDR2 FQNEAQ. The CDR3 spells CASSFSSLYEQYF. The CDR3, as DNA: TGTGCCAGCAGCTTCTCCAGCCTCTACGAGCAGTACTTC.

The chain uses TRBV4-1 and TRBJ1-5; D is unresolved. The ends were cut back, 1 base at V and 9 bases at J, with 13 bases in the middle. In germline, CDR1 is MGHRA, CDR2 YSYEKL. The CDR3 is 14 residues long. CDR3 in amino acids: CASSQGSRDRPQHF. CDR3 DNA: TGCGCCAGCAGCCAAGGATCGCGAGATCGGCCCCAGCATTTT.

The chain links TRBV27 to TRBJ2-2; D gene unclear. The germline V gene has CDR1 MNHEY and CDR2 SMNVEV (reference sequence). The CDR3 covers 14 residues. V lost 4 bases and J lost 5, with 11 bases in between. The CDR3 protein is CASSSIGPTGELFF. CDR3 DNA: TGTGCCAGCAGTTCTATCGGGCCGACCGGGGAGCTGTTTTTT.

The genes are TRBV2 and TRBJ2-5, with 10 bases identical to TRBD2. The CDR3 runs to 14 residues. V trimming: 7 bases; J trimming: 6 bases; junction bases outside the gene matches: 8. Germline assignment: CDR1 SNHLY and CDR2 FYNNEI. CDR3 DNA: TGTGCCAGCACCGGTCCTAGCGGGGGAAAGACCCAGTACTTC. Amino acids: CASTGPSGGKTQYF.

V is TRBV6-6 and J is TRBJ2-1; 9 bases match TRBD1. The CDR3 is made up of 15 amino acids. Germline loops: CDR1 MNHNY, CDR2 SVGAGI (reference sequence). The junction had 4 bases not matched to a gene; V was cut back by 2 bases and J by 5 bases. Here the CDR3 reads CASSYEGQGDNEQFF. CDR3 DNA: TGTGCCAGCAGTTACGAGGGACAGGGCGACAATGAGCAGTTCTTC.

This sequence joins TRBV12-5 and TRBJ2-3; 10 bases map to TRBD1. This CDR3 spans 17 amino acids. Per germline, CDR1 LGHNT and CDR2 FRNRAP. V shed 0 bases, J shed 1 base, and the junction held 4 bases outside the gene matches. The CDR3 loop reads CASGLVPDRGRTDTQYF. As DNA, the CDR3 is TGTGCTAGTGGTTTGGTCCCCGACAGGGGGCGCACAGATACGCAGTATTTT.

The chain couples TRBV29-1 to TRBJ1-1, with D unclear. V shed 4 bases and J shed 3 bases, with 6 bases lying between them. Germline CDR1 is SQVTM and CDR2 is ANQGSEA. The CDR3 length is 11 residues. The CDR3 DNA reads as TGCAGCGTTGGAGTGTACACTGAAGCTTTCTTT. Translation: CSVGVYTEAFF.

This clone was detected only once. J is TRBJ2-2 and V is TRBV6-6; possibly TRBD2 for D (7 bases). V shed 8 bases and J shed 7 bases, with 11 bases lying between them. Germline CDR1 reads MNHNY; CDR2 reads SVGAGI (reference sequence). The CDR3 runs 12 residues. CDR3 loop: CASGGAIGELFF. CDR3 coding DNA: TGTGCCAGCGGGGGGGCGATCGGGGAGCTGTTTTTT.

The chain recombines TRBV5-1 with TRBJ2-2; D possibly corresponds to TRBD2 (5 bases). The V end was cut by 0 bases, the J end by 6 bases, with 15 bases between. The germline V gene has CDR1 SGHRS and CDR2 YFSETQ. The CDR3 sequence is 16 residues long. The CDR3 nucleotides are TGCGCCAGCAGCTTGGCGAGCGCGGGCGTGTCCGGGGAGCTGTTTTTT. Protein: CASSLASAGVSGELFF.

This clone was seen a few times. The chain uses TRBV29-1 and TRBJ1-1, with D possibly being TRBD1 (5 bases). Germline V gene sequence: CDR1 SQVTM, CDR2 ANQGSEA. Deletions cut 5 bases from V and 3 bases from J, with 13 bases between. This CDR3 spans 13 amino acids. This chain's CDR3 is CSVTRDQHTEAFF. CDR3 DNA: TGCAGCGTTACCCGGGACCAACACACTGAAGCTTTCTTT.

This chain joins TRBV18 and TRBJ2-5; D is undetermined. The germline V gene has CDR1 KGHSH and CDR2 LQKENI. This CDR3 is built from 13 residues. Trimming stripped 6 bases from V and 2 bases from J, with 10 bases between. Written as DNA, the CDR3 is TGTGCCAGCTCGCAGACTTTACAAGAGACCCAGTACTTC. Residues: CASSQTLQETQYF.

The chain joins TRBV18 to TRBJ1-2, with 10 nucleotides matching TRBD1. The CDR3 is 16 residues long. Trimming at V came to 3 bases and at J to 3 bases, leaving 7 bases not matched to a gene. CDR1 is KGHSH and CDR2 is LQKENI in the germline V gene. The CDR3 sequence is CASSPLPGTGDYGYTF. CDR3 DNA: TGTGCCAGCTCACCTCTCCCCGGGACAGGGGACTATGGCTACACCTTC.

The chain couples TRBV25-1 to TRBJ1-1; tentative D call: TRBD1 (5 bases). The CDR3 sequence is 13 residues long. The germline V gene has CDR1 MGHDK and CDR2 SYGVNS. Trimming left V 1 base short and J 11 bases short, with 14 bases between. CDR3 DNA: TGTGCCAGCAGTGAATCAGGGAGGTACATGGCTTTCTTT. Translation gives CASSESGRYMAFF. The full variable domain, in which reference TRBV25-1 and TRBJ1-1 provide the parts outside the CDR3, is EADIYQTPRYLVIGTGKKITLECSQTMGHDKMYWYQQDPGMELHLIHYSYGVNSTEKGDLSSESTVSRIRTEHFPLTLESARPSHTSQYLCASSESGRYMAFFGQGTRLTVV.